These 10 T cell receptor beta chains originate from one sample sequenced in a study of beta chain features in type 1 diabetes. As every portion of the isolated RNA was reverse transcribed, the sequencing read expressed TCRB transcripts. The data were produced by immunoSEQ multiplex PCR, yet TCRdb's version contains in-frame clones alone and is incomplete. Altogether roughly 250,000 clones are present, over 9.5% being singletons, with the ten largest covering 0.03% to 0.04%. Sequenced input: naive CD4+ T cells from blood. Every receptor here comes from a woman younger than 35 in good health.

The chain has TRBV18 and TRBJ2-5; no reliable D call. V lost 1 base and J lost 4, with 13 bases in between. This CDR3 is built from 15 residues. Germline values: CDR1 KGHSH, CDR2 LQKENI. CDR3 sequence (DNA): TGTGCCAGCTCACCACGCGGTACCAACCGAGAGACCCAGTACTTC. The encoded protein is CASSPRGTNRETQYF.

This clone showed up just a few times. The J gene is TRBJ1-1, the V gene TRBV18; D call uncertain. Germline V gives CDR1 KGHSH, CDR2 LQKENI. The CDR3 length is 12 residues. The V gene lost 3 bases and the J gene lost 8 bases, with 10 bases spanning the gap. In nucleotides, the CDR3 is TGTGCCAGCTCACCTAGTTTCGAGGAAGCTTTCTTT. Amino acids: CASSPSFEEAFF.

The chain carries TRBV18 and TRBJ2-1; TRBD2 agrees at 13 bases. The CDR3 totals 15 residues. Germline CDR1 reads KGHSH; CDR2 reads LQKENI. V lost 2 bases to trimming and J lost 5 bases; unmatched junction nucleotides: 0. CDR3 residues: CASSPGLAGDNEQFF. The DNA for the CDR3 is TGTGCCAGCTCACCAGGACTAGCGGGAGACAATGAGCAGTTCTTC.

The chain recombines TRBV14 with TRBJ2-5, with D perhaps matching TRBD1 (5 bases). Trimming cost V 5 bases and J 5 bases, with 9 bases left between them. This CDR3 comprises 12 residues. In germline, CDR1 is SGHDN, CDR2 FVKESK. The CDR3 is CASSKGWETQYF. The DNA of the CDR3 is TGTGCCAGCAGCAAGGGGTGGGAGACCCAGTACTTC.

V usage is TRBV4-2 and J usage is TRBJ1-4, with D possibly being TRBD1 (5 bases). This CDR3 spans 17 amino acids. Trimming removed 1 base at V and 3 bases at J, with 15 bases between. CDR1 LGHNA and CDR2 YNFKEQ come from the germline V gene. The chain's CDR3 is CASSQVGGEGANEKLFF. Here the CDR3 DNA reads TGTGCCAGCAGCCAAGTAGGAGGGGAAGGGGCTAATGAAAAACTGTTTTTT.

The table lists this clone with a few counts. This sequence joins TRBV5-5 and TRBJ2-5; 9 bases line up with TRBD1. Germline trimming cut 4 bases from V and 5 bases from J; bases unmatched to any gene: 12. The CDR3 runs to 16 residues. The V gene's germline CDR1 is SGHKS and CDR2 YYEKEE (reference sequence). DNA of the CDR3: TGTGCCAGCAGCCAACGGAGGGGACAGGGACTCGAGACCCAGTACTTC. It specifies CASSQRRGQGLETQYF.

The chain joins TRBV15 to TRBJ2-5; TRBD2 is a possible D gene (6 bases). The CDR3 loop spans 13 amino acids. CDR1 and CDR2 from the germline V gene are LNHNV and YYDKDF (reference sequence). V was clipped by 1 base and J by 5 bases, with 8 bases between them. Written as DNA, the CDR3 is TGTGCCACCAGCAGAGGTGGGGGGGAGACCCAGTACTTC. Translation: CATSRGGGETQYF.

The V and J genes are TRBV28 and TRBJ1-1; a possible D gene is TRBD1 (5 bases). Germline CDR1 reads MDHEN; CDR2 reads SYDVKM. The CDR3 spans 13 residues. Trimming took 6 bases from V and 3 from J, leaving 11 bases between them. CDR3 sequence (DNA): TGTGCCAGCAGCCGACAGAGCTACACTGAAGCTTTCTTT. Translation: CASSRQSYTEAFF.

V is TRBV5-1 and J is TRBJ1-2; possibly TRBD1 for D (5 bases). The CDR3 runs 13 residues. V was cut by 0 bases and J by 7 bases, with 10 bases left in between. Germline V gene data show CDR1 as SGHRS and CDR2 as YFSETQ. This CDR3 reads CASSLGGAAGYTF. In DNA form, the CDR3 reads TGCGCCAGCAGCTTGGGCGGGGCCGCTGGCTACACCTTC.

The V and J genes are TRBV6-5 and TRBJ1-4, with 10 bases matching TRBD1. V shed 6 bases, J shed 7 bases, and the junction held 5 bases outside the gene matches. Per the germline V gene, CDR1 is MNHEY and CDR2 is SVGAGI. The CDR3 sequence is 14 residues long. CDR3 sequence: CASRGTGETEKLFF. CDR3 bases: TGTGCCAGCAGAGGGACAGGGGAAACTGAAAAACTGTTTTTT.